This T cell receptor beta chain was profiled in a study of blood T cell repertoires in COVID-19. In this sample, this clone turned up a few times. Only in-frame clones appear in the TCRdb table, and some are missing; sequencing was by immunoSEQ multiplex PCR. The data show tens of thousands of clones, roughly four fifths seen once. Germline V gives CDR1 SGHVS, CDR2 FQNEAQ. V was cut by 5 bases and J by 3 bases, with 11 bases left in between. The length of the CDR3 is 13 residues. The sequence came from a man aged 70 or older with acute or convalescent COVID-19. The V call is TRBV7-8, the J call TRBJ2-7; D uncertain. Sequencing was carried out using peripheral blood. The CDR3 DNA follows: TGTGCCAGCAGCCCGGTCTTTGGCTACGAGCAGTACTTC. Translated, it gives CASSPVFGYEQYF.